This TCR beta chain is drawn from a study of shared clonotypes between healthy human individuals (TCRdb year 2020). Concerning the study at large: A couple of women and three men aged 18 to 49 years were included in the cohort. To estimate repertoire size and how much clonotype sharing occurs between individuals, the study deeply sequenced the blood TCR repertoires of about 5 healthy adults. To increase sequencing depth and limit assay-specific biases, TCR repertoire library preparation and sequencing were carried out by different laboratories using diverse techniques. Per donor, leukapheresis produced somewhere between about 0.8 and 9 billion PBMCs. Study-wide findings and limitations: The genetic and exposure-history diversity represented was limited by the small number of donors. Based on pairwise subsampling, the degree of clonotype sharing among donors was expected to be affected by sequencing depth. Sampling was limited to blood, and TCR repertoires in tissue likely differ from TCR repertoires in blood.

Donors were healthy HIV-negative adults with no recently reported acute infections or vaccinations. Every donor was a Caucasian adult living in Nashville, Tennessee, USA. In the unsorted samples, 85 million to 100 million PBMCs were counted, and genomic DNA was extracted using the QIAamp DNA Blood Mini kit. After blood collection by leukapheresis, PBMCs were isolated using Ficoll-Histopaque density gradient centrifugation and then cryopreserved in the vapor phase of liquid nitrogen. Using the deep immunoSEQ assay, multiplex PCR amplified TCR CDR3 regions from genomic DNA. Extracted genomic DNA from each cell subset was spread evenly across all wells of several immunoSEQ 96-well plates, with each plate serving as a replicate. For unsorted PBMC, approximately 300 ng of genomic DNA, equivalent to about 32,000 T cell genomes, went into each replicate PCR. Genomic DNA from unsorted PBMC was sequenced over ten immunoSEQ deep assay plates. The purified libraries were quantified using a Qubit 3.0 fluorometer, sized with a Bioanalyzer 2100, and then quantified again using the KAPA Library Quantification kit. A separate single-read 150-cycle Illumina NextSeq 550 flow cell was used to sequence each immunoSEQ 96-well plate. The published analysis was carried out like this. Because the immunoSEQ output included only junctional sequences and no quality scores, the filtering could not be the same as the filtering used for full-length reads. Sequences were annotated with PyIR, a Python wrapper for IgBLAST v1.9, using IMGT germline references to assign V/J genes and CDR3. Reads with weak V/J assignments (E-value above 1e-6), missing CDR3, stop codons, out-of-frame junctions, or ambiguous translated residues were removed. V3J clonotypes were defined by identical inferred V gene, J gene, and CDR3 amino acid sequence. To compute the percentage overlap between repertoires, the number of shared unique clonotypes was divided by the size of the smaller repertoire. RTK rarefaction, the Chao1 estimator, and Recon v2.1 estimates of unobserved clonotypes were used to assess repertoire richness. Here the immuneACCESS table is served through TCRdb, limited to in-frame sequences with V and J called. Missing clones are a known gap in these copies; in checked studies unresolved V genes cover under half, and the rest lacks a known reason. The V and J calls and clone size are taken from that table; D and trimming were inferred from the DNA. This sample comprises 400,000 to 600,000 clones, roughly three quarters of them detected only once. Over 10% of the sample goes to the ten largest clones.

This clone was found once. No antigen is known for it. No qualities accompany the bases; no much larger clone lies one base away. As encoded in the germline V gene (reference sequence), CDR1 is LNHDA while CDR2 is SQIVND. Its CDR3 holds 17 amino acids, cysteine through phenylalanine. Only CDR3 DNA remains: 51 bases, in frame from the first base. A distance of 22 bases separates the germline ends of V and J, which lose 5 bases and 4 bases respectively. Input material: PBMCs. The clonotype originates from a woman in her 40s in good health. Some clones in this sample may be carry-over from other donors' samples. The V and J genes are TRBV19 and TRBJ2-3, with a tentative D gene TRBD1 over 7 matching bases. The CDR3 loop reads CASSPPLGRGRSDTQYF. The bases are TGTGCCAGTAGTCCGCCCTTAGGCAGGGGGAGGTCAGATACGCAGTATTTT.